The rows below give T cell receptor beta chains drawn from one sample of a study of blood T cell repertoires in COVID-19. Measured with immunoSEQ multiplex PCR; TCRdb has only the in-frame clones, and not every one. The data show around 58,000 clones, roughly 80% seen once. Sequenced: peripheral blood. These TCRs come from a human donor in a cohort sampled during active COVID-19. The CDR3 runs from the conserved cysteine through the conserved F or W. D genes are given only for firm matches. Expanded clones are given a class, and other clones once, few, many or no size at all.

V: TRBV5-1; D: -; size: once; J: TRBJ2-5; CDR3: CASSRENQETQYF; DNA: TGCGCCAGCAGCCGGGAGAACCAAGAGACCCAGTACTTC
V: TRBV2; D: -; size: -; J: TRBJ1-5; CDR3: CASQGGSNQPQHF; DNA: TGTGCCAGCCAGGGAGGTAGCAATCAGCCCCAGCATTTT
V: TRBV5-1; D: -; size: once; J: TRBJ1-6; CDR3: CASSFQGRVGNSPLHF; DNA: TGCGCCAGCAGCTTTCAGGGGCGGGTGGGGAATTCACCCCTCCACTTT
V: TRBV6-5; D: -; size: -; J: TRBJ1-2; CDR3: CASSYASTGYGYTF; DNA: TGTGCCAGCAGTTACGCCTCGACAGGCTATGGCTACACCTTC
V: TRBV20-1; D: TRBD2; size: -; J: TRBJ2-7; CDR3: CSASSGGAEPSEQYF; DNA: TGCAGTGCTAGTAGCGGGGGGGCGGAGCCTTCCGAGCAGTACTTC
V: TRBV7-6; D: -; size: -; J: TRBJ2-2; CDR3: CASTSGQGNTGELFF; DNA: TGTGCCAGCACCTCTGGGCAGGGGAACACCGGGGAGCTGTTTTTT
V: TRBV4-3; D: -; size: once; J: TRBJ1-2; CDR3: CASSPGLEEGYTF; DNA: TGCGCCAGCAGCCCCGGTCTCGAGGAAGGCTACACCTTC
V: TRBV4-3; D: TRBD2; size: -; J: TRBJ2-5; CDR3: CASSQGLAYQETQYF; DNA: TGCGCCAGCAGCCAAGGACTAGCCTACCAAGAGACCCAGTACTTC
V: TRBV29-1; D: -; size: -; J: TRBJ2-5; CDR3: CSATGTTETQYF; DNA: TGCAGCGCCACAGGGACTACAGAGACCCAGTACTTC
V: TRBV15; D: -; size: -; J: TRBJ1-5; CDR3: CATSRDWADRDNQPQHF; DNA: TGTGCCACCAGCAGAGATTGGGCCGACCGGGATAATCAGCCCCAGCATTTT
V: TRBV4-3; D: -; size: -; J: TRBJ1-2; CDR3: CASSTQGSYGYTF; DNA: TGCGCCAGCAGCACACAGGGCAGCTATGGCTACACCTTC
V: TRBV6-6; D: TRBD1; size: -; J: TRBJ2-7; CDR3: CASSGQDEQYF; DNA: TGTGCCAGCAGCGGACAGGACGAGCAGTACTTC
V: TRBV2; D: TRBD1; size: -; J: TRBJ1-2; CDR3: CASSDEDRGYGYTF; DNA: TGTGCCAGCAGTGACGAGGACAGGGGGTATGGCTACACCTTC
V: TRBV30; D: TRBD2; size: once; J: TRBJ2-7; CDR3: CAWSVQRGGLYEQYF; DNA: TGTGCCTGGAGTGTACAGCGGGGGGGCCTCTACGAGCAGTACTTC
V: TRBV19; D: TRBD2; size: -; J: TRBJ2-1; CDR3: CASSTSYSGEKQFF; DNA: TGTGCCAGTAGTACCTCGTATAGCGGGGAGAAGCAGTTCTTC
V: TRBV7-2; D: TRBD1; size: once; J: TRBJ2-5; CDR3: CASSSRTGGQMQETQYF; DNA: TGTGCCAGCAGCTCACGAACAGGGGGCCAGATGCAAGAGACCCAGTACTTC
V: TRBV27; D: -; size: -; J: TRBJ1-1; CDR3: CASSPFLRRNTEAFF; DNA: TGTGCCAGCAGTCCCTTCCTCCGGAGAAACACTGAAGCTTTCTTT
V: TRBV28; D: -; size: -; J: TRBJ1-5; CDR3: CASSFYGQSPRQPQHF; DNA: TGTGCCAGCAGTTTTTACGGACAGTCCCCTAGGCAGCCCCAGCATTTT
V: TRBV5-1; D: TRBD1; size: -; J: TRBJ1-1; CDR3: CASSPRTGDDTEAFF; DNA: TGCGCCAGCAGCCCCCGGACAGGGGATGATACTGAAGCTTTCTTT
V: TRBV12-3/TRBV12-4; D: TRBD1; size: few; J: TRBJ2-2; CDR3: CASRQGAGELFF; DNA: TGTGCCAGCAGACAGGGGGCCGGGGAGCTGTTTTTT
V: TRBV10-3; D: TRBD1; size: -; J: TRBJ1-6; CDR3: CAISESGNRGSGRHSPLHF; DNA: TGTGCCATCAGTGAGTCTGGGAACAGGGGATCAGGGAGACATTCACCCCTCCACTTT
V: TRBV4-3; D: TRBD1; size: -; J: TRBJ2-2; CDR3: CASSQEPRGGGTGELFF; DNA: TGCGCCAGCAGCCAAGAGCCCCGAGGGGGCGGAACCGGGGAGCTGTTTTTT
V: TRBV10-3; D: -; size: -; J: TRBJ1-5; CDR3: CAISERGGNQPQHF; DNA: TGTGCCATCAGTGAGAGGGGTGGCAATCAGCCCCAGCATTTT
V: TRBV18; D: -; size: -; J: TRBJ2-3; CDR3: CASSPSWRDTQYF; DNA: TGTGCCAGCTCACCATCGTGGAGGGATACGCAGTATTTT
V: TRBV6-5; D: -; size: -; J: TRBJ1-6; CDR3: CASNLGGYLNSPLHF; DNA: TGTGCCAGCAACCTGGGGGGGTACCTAAATTCACCCCTCCACTTT
V: TRBV18; D: -; size: once; J: TRBJ1-1; CDR3: CASSPIDSMNTEAFF; DNA: TGTGCCAGCTCACCGATAGACAGCATGAACACTGAAGCTTTCTTT
V: TRBV13; D: -; size: few; J: TRBJ1-5; CDR3: CASSSRQLSNQPQHF; DNA: TGTGCCAGCAGCTCGAGACAGCTTAGCAATCAGCCCCAGCATTTT
V: TRBV6-6; D: -; size: -; J: TRBJ2-6; CDR3: CASSPMGQGSSGANVLTF; DNA: TGTGCCAGCAGTCCAATGGGGCAGGGCTCCTCTGGGGCCAACGTCCTGACTTTC
V: TRBV7-8; D: TRBD2; size: -; J: TRBJ2-5; CDR3: CASSPRMGGETQYF; DNA: TGTGCCAGCAGCCCACGGATGGGAGGGGAGACCCAGTACTTC
V: TRBV6-5; D: -; size: once; J: TRBJ1-2; CDR3: CASTQGVFSGYTF; DNA: TGTGCCAGCACTCAAGGGGTATTCAGTGGCTACACCTTC
V: TRBV6-6; D: TRBD1; size: -; J: TRBJ1-5; CDR3: CASTPTGGASQPQHF; DNA: TGTGCCAGCACCCCGACAGGGGGCGCATCTCAGCCCCAGCATTTT
V: TRBV19; D: TRBD2; size: many; J: TRBJ2-2; CDR3: CASTEGRDTGELFF; DNA: TGTGCCAGTACCGAGGGGAGGGACACCGGGGAGCTGTTTTTT
V: TRBV2; D: TRBD1; size: -; J: TRBJ1-2; CDR3: CASARQGGGYTF; DNA: TGTGCCAGTGCCCGGCAGGGGGGTGGCTACACCTTC
V: TRBV7-9; D: TRBD2; size: -; J: TRBJ2-5; CDR3: CASSSGTSGSPETQYF; DNA: TGTGCCAGCAGCTCCGGGACTAGCGGGAGTCCAGAGACCCAGTACTTC
V: TRBV15; D: -; size: -; J: TRBJ1-6; CDR3: CATSAENSPLHF; DNA: TGTGCCACCAGCGCGGAGAATTCACCCCTCCACTTT
V: TRBV6-5; D: -; size: few; J: TRBJ1-2; CDR3: CASSRDTQGRRGYTF; DNA: TGTGCCAGCAGTCGGGACACCCAGGGACGGCGGGGCTACACCTTC
V: TRBV30; D: TRBD2; size: once; J: TRBJ2-3; CDR3: CAWSGRAGSSTDTQYF; DNA: TGTGCCTGGAGTGGGCGAGCGGGGTCCAGCACAGATACGCAGTATTTT
V: TRBV19; D: -; size: -; J: TRBJ2-5; CDR3: CASSILAPETQYF; DNA: TGTGCCAGTAGTATACTAGCCCCAGAGACCCAGTACTTC
V: TRBV2; D: TRBD2; size: -; J: TRBJ2-1; CDR3: CATLASGGLNEQFF; DNA: TGTGCCACCTTGGCTAGCGGGGGGCTCAATGAGCAGTTCTTC
V: TRBV3-1/TRBV3-2; D: -; size: -; J: TRBJ2-7; CDR3: CASSSWGLEQYF; DNA: TGTGCCAGCAGCTCATGGGGCCTCGAGCAGTACTTC
V: TRBV11-2; D: -; size: -; J: TRBJ2-7; CDR3: CASSLIGRGRGSSYEQYF; DNA: TGTGCCAGCAGCTTAATCGGCAGGGGGCGGGGGAGCTCCTACGAGCAGTACTTC
V: TRBV6-5; D: TRBD1; size: -; J: TRBJ1-6; CDR3: CASSYTRTGGKSPLHF; DNA: TGTGCCAGCAGTTACACTCGGACAGGGGGCAAATCACCCCTCCACTTT
V: TRBV7-2; D: TRBD1; size: few; J: TRBJ2-6; CDR3: CASSLQTGAVDVLTF; DNA: TGTGCCAGCAGCTTACAGACAGGGGCAGTTGACGTCCTGACTTTC
V: TRBV29-1; D: TRBD2; size: -; J: TRBJ2-3; CDR3: CSVIAGGRTDTQYF; DNA: TGCAGCGTGATAGCGGGGGGGCGAACAGATACGCAGTATTTT
V: TRBV3-1/TRBV3-2; D: TRBD1; size: -; J: TRBJ2-4; CDR3: CASSQDNLIRQGSSLAKNIQYF; DNA: TGTGCCAGCAGCCAAGATAACTTGATTCGACAGGGATCCTCCCTAGCCAAAAACATTCAGTACTTC
V: TRBV7-6; D: TRBD1; size: -; J: TRBJ2-7; CDR3: CASSLAAAGGYEQYF; DNA: TGTGCCAGCAGCTTAGCTGCCGCAGGGGGCTACGAGCAGTACTTC
V: TRBV4-2; D: -; size: -; J: TRBJ2-1; CDR3: CASSSSRGDYNEQFF; DNA: -
V: TRBV9; D: TRBD2; size: -; J: TRBJ2-3; CDR3: CASSVVSEVAGEPDTQYF; DNA: TGTGCCAGCAGCGTAGTTTCAGAGGTGGCGGGAGAACCAGATACGCAGTATTTT
V: TRBV6-5; D: -; size: -; J: TRBJ2-7; CDR3: CASSYGHGYEQYF; DNA: TGTGCCAGCAGTTACGGGCACGGCTACGAGCAGTACTTC
V: TRBV7-9; D: -; size: -; J: TRBJ1-4; CDR3: CASSRVQGEKLFF; DNA: TGTGCCAGCAGCCGGGTCCAGGGGGAAAAACTGTTTTTT
V: TRBV25-1; D: TRBD1; size: -; J: TRBJ1-6; CDR3: CASSYFTGDSSPLHF; DNA: TGTGCCAGCAGCTATTTCACAGGGGATAGTTCACCCCTCCACTTT
V: TRBV6-2/TRBV6-3; D: -; size: -; J: TRBJ1-4; CDR3: CASSATRRGGNEKLFF; DNA: TGTGCCAGCAGTGCCACTAGGAGGGGCGGGAATGAAAAACTGTTTTTT